This T cell receptor beta chain was sequenced in a study of T-cell reconstitution after alpha-beta-depleted transplantation in children. This CDR3 spans 13 amino acids. CDR1 is SEHNR, CDR2 FQNEAQ, per germline (reference sequence). Between the trimmed V and J ends, which lost 0 bases and 7 bases, there was a span of 9 bases. This clonotype has a handful of counts. It was with unique molecular identifiers that the TCRbeta library was prepared. TCRdb re-called the PCR reads with MiXCR, one entry per CDR3 protein. The sample lists some 310,000 distinct CDR3 sequences; about a quarter were seen once. Source: PBMCs, mostly from graft donor cells, taken 180 days after TCRalphabeta/CD19-depleted stem cell transplant. The chain uses TRBV7-9 and TRBJ2-5; no clear D gene. The source is a male patient younger than 18 who had a stem cell transplant for acute lymphoblastic leukemia, so the T cells may come from the graft donor. The CDR3 protein is CASSLAEHGTQYF. The CDR3 coding sequence is TGTGCCAGCAGCTTAGCAGAGCACGGGACCCAGTACTTC.